Following are 15 T cell receptor beta chains from one sample sequenced in a study of cytomegalovirus exposure and HLA in healthy donors. Use of 60 Vbeta and 13 Jbeta primers characterized the PCR. Sequenced by immunoSEQ multiplex PCR; TCRdb stores in-frame clones only, minus some. The repertoire has around 93,000 clones, about 81% of them found once; the top ten carry over 3%. The specimen sequenced was PBMCs. The receptors were gathered from a woman in her 40s in good health and CMV-seronegative.

This chain joins TRBV11-2 and TRBJ2-1; D is perhaps TRBD2 (6 bases). Germline loops: CDR1 SGHAT, CDR2 FQNNGV. Trimming removed 5 bases at V and 5 bases at J, with 13 bases between. The CDR3 totals 14 residues. CDR3 amino acids: CASSISGSNNEQFF. The DNA of the CDR3 is TGTGCCAGCAGCATAAGCGGGTCGAACAATGAGCAGTTCTTC.

DNA of the CDR3: TGTGCCAGCATGATGGCAGGAACTAACTATGGCTACACCTTC. Protein sequence: CASMMAGTNYGYTF. The chain employs TRBV27 and TRBJ1-2; no firm D call. CDR1 is MNHEY, CDR2 SMNVEV, per germline (reference sequence). This CDR3 is built from 14 residues. The V gene lost 7 bases and the J gene lost 0 bases, with 12 bases spanning the gap.

V and J are TRBV9 and TRBJ2-7; the D gene is possibly TRBD2 (6 bases). The V gene lost 0 bases and the J gene lost 0 bases, with 7 bases spanning the gap. Germline V lookup: CDR1 SGDLS, CDR2 YYNGEE. This CDR3 is 14 amino acids long. The CDR3 loop is CASSVGDFSYEQYF. The DNA for the CDR3 is TGTGCCAGCAGCGTAGGGGACTTCTCCTACGAGCAGTACTTC.

The chain recombines TRBV7-9 with TRBJ1-3; no firm D call. Germline lookup yields CDR1 SEHNR and CDR2 FQNEAQ (reference sequence). The CDR3 sequence is 14 residues long. Deletions cut 5 bases from V and 1 base from J, with 9 bases between. CDR3 bases: TGTGCCAGCAGCCCTCTAAGTTCTGGAAACACCATATATTTT. Residues: CASSPLSSGNTIYF.

At least ten counts were recorded for this clone. The chain recombines TRBV5-4 with TRBJ2-7; 9 positions agree with TRBD1. V gave up 4 bases and J gave up 7 bases; unmatched junction bases: 9. Germline CDR1 SGHNT, CDR2 YYREEE (reference sequence). This CDR3 spans 14 amino acids. This CDR3 is CASSPGQGWQEQYF. DNA of the CDR3: TGTGCCAGCAGCCCCGGACAGGGGTGGCAGGAGCAGTACTTC.

Comment on this clone: An end of the junction differs from the germline gene, which may be a read error. J is TRBJ1-2 and V is TRBV7-9, with D tentatively TRBD1 (5 bases). The CDR3 runs to 15 residues. Per germline, CDR1 SEHNR and CDR2 FQNEAQ (reference sequence). The CDR3 loop is CSSSTVTAFNYGYTF. The CDR3 region has the DNA TGTTCCAGCAGCACCGTGACAGCTTTTAACTATGGCTACACCTTC.

V gene TRBV5-5 combines with J gene TRBJ2-2; maybe TRBD1 (6 bases). The CDR3 sequence is 14 residues long. Germline V lookup: CDR1 SGHKS, CDR2 YYEKEE (reference sequence). The V end lost 0 bases, the J end lost 3 bases, and 6 bases lay between the germline ends. Here the CDR3 DNA reads TGTGCCAGCAGCTTGGCAGGGGACACCGGGGAGCTGTTTTTT. Translation gives CASSLAGDTGELFF.

The chain combines TRBV21-1 with TRBJ2-4; the table's TRBD1 call for D was not verified on the DNA. TRBV21-1 is marked as a pseudogene. The CDR3 spans 14 residues. CDR3 nucleotides: TGTGCCAGCAGCAAAAACAGGGCGAAAAACATTCAGTACTTC. This codes for CASSKNRAKNIQYF.

The V gene is TRBV29-1, the J gene TRBJ1-3; the match to TRBD1 covers 7 bases. After removal of 3 bases from V and 0 bases from J, the junction contained 5 bases not matched to a gene. The CDR3 is 15 residues long. The germline CDR1 and CDR2 sequences are SQVTM and ANQGSEA. The CDR3 nucleotides are TGCAGCGTTGAGGGGGACAGTCTCTCTGGAAACACCATATATTTT. Protein sequence: CSVEGDSLSGNTIYF.

V gene TRBV18 combines with J gene TRBJ2-7; 8 bases fit TRBD2. V lost 3 bases and J lost 0; bases outside the gene matches: 4. The CDR3 has 15 residues. Germline-derived CDR1 and CDR2 are KGHSH and LQKENI. The CDR3 sequence is CASSPSGGGSYEQYF. CDR3 in DNA: TGTGCCAGCTCACCCTCGGGAGGGGGCTCCTACGAGCAGTACTTC.

In nucleotides, the CDR3 is TGTGCCAGCAGCCTCGAGCATAAGAGCGAGCAGTACTTC. As protein: CASSLEHKSEQYF. The chain joins TRBV11-3 to TRBJ2-7; no firm D call. The germline V gene has CDR1 SGHNT and CDR2 YENEEA. The V gene lost 5 bases and the J gene lost 6 bases, with 14 bases spanning the gap. This CDR3 has 13 amino acids.

The chain joins TRBV11-1 to TRBJ2-6, with 9 bases identical to TRBD1. From germline, CDR1 is SGHAT and CDR2 FQDESV (reference sequence). This CDR3 spans 18 amino acids. J lost 0 bases, V lost 6 bases, and 9 bases had no gene match. CDR3 residues: CASSPDRGFFSGANVLTF. Here the CDR3 DNA reads TGTGCCAGCAGTCCCGACAGGGGGTTCTTCTCTGGGGCCAACGTCCTGACTTTC. Based on the CDR3 plus reference TRBV11-1 and TRBJ2-6, the full variable domain is EAEVAQSPRYKITEKSQAVAFWCDPISGHATLYWYRQILGQGPELLVQFQDESVVDDSQLPKDRFSAERLKGVDSTLKIQPAELGDSAMYLCASSPDRGFFSGANVLTFGAGSRLTVL.

The V call is TRBV18, the J call TRBJ2-1; the match to TRBD2 covers 8 bases. The CDR3 sequence is 13 residues long. Germline CDR1 is KGHSH and CDR2 is LQKENI. Losses at the gene ends were 6 bases for V and 7 bases for J; bases not matched to a gene: 5. The CDR3 bases are TGTGCCAGCTCTTCACGCGGGGGGAATGAGCAGTTCTTC. It is translated as CASSSRGGNEQFF.

The chain couples TRBV5-6 to TRBJ2-1, with 8 positions matching TRBD2. V was clipped by 3 bases and J by 8 bases; unmatched bases: 10. CDR1 and CDR2 (germline): SGHDT, YYEEEE. The CDR3 length is 15 residues. The CDR3 coding sequence is TGTGCCAGCAGCTGGACGGGACTAGATAGTGATGAGCAGTTCTTC. Amino acids: CASSWTGLDSDEQFF.

This clone was seen more than once but under ten times. This CDR3 reads CASSVGGYEQYF. CDR3 coding DNA: TGTGCCAGCAGTGTAGGGGGATACGAGCAGTACTTC. This chain links TRBV6-1 with TRBJ2-7; D may be TRBD1 (6 bases). This CDR3 comprises 12 residues. From germline, CDR1 is MNHNS and CDR2 SASEGT. Trimming removed 4 bases at V and 4 bases at J, with 8 bases between.